The 8 T cell receptor beta chains below come from one sample, sequenced in a study of T-cell reconstitution after alpha-beta-depleted transplantation in children. Preparation of the TCRbeta library was carried out with unique molecular identifiers. TCRdb analysed the PCR reads with MiXCR anew, one entry per CDR3 protein. Seen here are some 600,000 distinct CDR3 sequences, approximately 12% observed once, and the top ten hold around 2%. The material was PBMCs, mostly from graft donor cells, obtained 360 days after TCRalphabeta/CD19-depleted stem cell transplant. The source of these receptors is a male patient between 10 and 17 years old who had a stem cell transplant for acute myeloid leukemia, so the T cells may come from the graft donor.

This clonotype was seen ten or more times. The chain combines TRBV11-1 with TRBJ2-3; no clear D gene. This CDR3 is built from 14 residues. The germline V and J ends were trimmed by 7 bases and 4 bases, with 15 bases remaining between them. Germline CDR1 and CDR2: SGHAT and FQDESV (reference sequence). The CDR3 loop reads CASIGEKEADTQYF. In DNA form, the CDR3 reads TGTGCCAGCATTGGGGAAAAAGAAGCAGATACGCAGTATTTT.

The chain employs TRBV20-1 and TRBJ2-7, with TRBD2 identical over 8 bases. With 0 bases clipped from V and 2 bases from J, the junction kept 9 bases outside the gene matches. CDR1 and CDR2 (germline): DFQATT, SNEGSKA (reference sequence). The CDR3 spans 16 residues. CDR3 DNA sequence: TGCAGTGCTAGAGATGAGAATTTGCGGGGGGCCTACGAGCAGTACTTC. Amino acids: CSARDENLRGAYEQYF.

The V call is TRBV7-2, the J call TRBJ1-5, with a tentative D call TRBD1 (6 bases). Trimming left V 4 bases short and J 12 bases short, with 19 bases between. CDR1 is SGHTA, CDR2 FQGNSA, per germline. The CDR3 loop spans 14 amino acids. CDR3 in amino acids: CASSSRPNREGQHF. The CDR3 nucleotides are TGTGCCAGCAGCTCTAGGCCGAACAGGGAAGGCCAGCATTTT.

This clonotype was seen a few times. The chain combines TRBV20-1 with TRBJ2-5; the match to TRBD2 covers 13 bases. J was trimmed by 5 bases and V by 7 bases; bases with no gene match: 7. This CDR3 region has 14 residues. CDR1 and CDR2 (germline): DFQATT, SNEGSKA (reference sequence). In DNA, the CDR3 is TGCAGTGGAGGACTAGCGGGAGACGCCGAGACCCAGTACTTC. Amino acids: CSGGLAGDAETQYF.

This chain uses TRBV15 with TRBJ2-1; 9 positions agree with TRBD2. The junction had 17 bases not matched to a gene; V was cut back by 0 bases and J by 5 bases. From germline, CDR1 is LNHNV and CDR2 YYDKDF (reference sequence). The CDR3 spans 20 residues. The CDR3 loop reads CATSRDRRRLAGVMDNEQFF. For the CDR3, the DNA is TGTGCCACCAGCAGAGATCGAAGGCGGTTAGCGGGAGTGATGGACAATGAGCAGTTCTTC.

The J gene is TRBJ2-3, the V gene TRBV29-1; TRBD1 might be the D (6 bases). The CDR3 has 12 amino acids. The germline CDR1 and CDR2 sequences are SQVTM and ANQGSEA. The V end lost 4 bases, the J end lost 8 bases, and 13 bases lay between the germline ends. CDR3 region: CSVGPLGGTQYF. CDR3 nucleotides: TGCAGCGTTGGGCCCTTAGGGGGTACGCAGTATTTT.

The chain carries TRBV28 and TRBJ2-2; D uncertain. This CDR3 contains 16 residues. Germline V gene sequence: CDR1 MDHEN, CDR2 SYDVKM. Deletions cut 5 bases from V and 3 bases from J, with 16 bases between. Written as DNA, the CDR3 is TGTGCCAGCAGTCCTTCGTTCCCGACGGACACCGGGGAGCTGTTTTTT. As protein: CASSPSFPTDTGELFF.

This clonotype was recorded at least ten times. The chain joins TRBV20-1 to TRBJ2-5; D is unclear. V lost 2 bases, J lost 4 bases, and 17 bases lay in between. CDR1 is DFQATT and CDR2 is SNEGSKA in the germline V gene (reference sequence). The CDR3 sequence is 15 residues long. The CDR3, as DNA: TGCAGTGCTAGAATTTTGCCGTCGCCCCTAGAGACCCAGTACTTC. It encodes CSARILPSPLETQYF.